The 13 T cell receptor beta chains below all came from one sample that was sequenced in a study of early T cells in non-severe SARS-CoV-2 infection. TCRdb independently ran MiXCR on the 5' RACE reads; one entry per CDR3 protein. The table shows about 49,000 distinct CDR3 sequences, with around 4% occurring only once. The sequencing input was whole blood. The receptors derive from an adult who was a healthcare worker with PCR-confirmed SARS-CoV-2 infection or an uninfected control (not recorded which).

Turning to this clonotype: The missing conserved phenylalanine or tryptophan at the end of this CDR3 makes a read error likely. The chain uses TRBV7-4 and TRBJ1-1; the D gene is possibly TRBD1 (6 bases). CDR3 length: 14 amino acids. Germline CDR1 reads SGHVT; CDR2 reads SQSDAQ. V lost 4 bases and J lost 0, with 9 bases in between. The DNA for the CDR3 is TGTGCCAGCAGCTCAGGGGAAATGAACACTGAAGCTTTCTAT. This translates into CASSSGEMNTEAFY.

This clonotype has a handful of counts. The chain recombines TRBV7-2 with TRBJ2-5; D gene unclear. The CDR3 has 12 residues. The germline V gene encodes CDR1 SGHTA and CDR2 FQGNSA. With 3 bases removed from V and 5 bases from J, the gap between germline ends came to 7 bases. CDR3 region: CASSFRKETQYF. CDR3 bases: TGTGCCAGCAGCTTTAGAAAGGAGACCCAGTACTTC.

This clonotype was recorded at least ten times. This chain links TRBV12-5 with TRBJ1-6, with a weak D call TRBD1 (6 bases). Germline CDR1 reads LGHNT; CDR2 reads FRNRAP. CDR3 size: 14 residues. V lost 6 bases and J lost 7, with 13 bases in between. CDR3 protein: CASGPDSSNSPLHF. The CDR3 coding sequence is TGTGCTAGTGGCCCGGACAGCTCCAATTCACCCCTCCACTTT.

This clonotype was observed many times. The gene calls are TRBV5-1 and TRBJ2-7; D gene unclear. The CDR3 contains 14 residues. The germline V gene has CDR1 SGHRS and CDR2 YFSETQ. Trimming removed 0 bases from V and 1 base from J, with 8 bases in between. The CDR3 bases are TGCGCCAGCAGCTTGGCCCCGTCGTCCTACGAGCAGTACTTC. Protein product: CASSLAPSSYEQYF.

The chain is built from TRBV6-1 and TRBJ1-2; tentative D call: TRBD1 (6 bases). The germline V gene encodes CDR1 MNHNS and CDR2 SASEGT. The CDR3 runs to 14 residues. The germline V and J ends were trimmed by 6 bases and 4 bases, with 15 bases remaining between them. CDR3 residues: CASSSPGQLYGYTF. The CDR3 coding sequence is TGTGCCAGCAGCTCACCCGGACAGCTCTATGGCTACACCTTC.

This clonotype was counted ten times or more. The CDR3 region has the DNA TGTGCCTGGAGGCCAGGGGGGAACTCCTACAATGAGCAGTTCTTC. Protein: CAWRPGGNSYNEQFF. The chain combines TRBV30 with TRBJ2-1; TRBD1 might be the D (7 bases). The CDR3 runs to 15 residues. Germline V gives CDR1 GTSNPN, CDR2 SVGIG (reference sequence). Trimming removed 3 bases at V and 0 bases at J, with 12 bases between.

This clonotype was recorded many times. This chain uses TRBV3-1 with TRBJ2-6; a weak D match, TRBD1 (5 bases). In germline, CDR1 is LGHDT, CDR2 YNNKEL (reference sequence). V gave up 1 base and J gave up 0 bases, with 10 bases separating them. The CDR3 is 17 amino acids. This chain's CDR3 is CASSQADSYSGANVLTF. For the CDR3, the DNA is TGTGCCAGCAGCCAAGCCGACAGTTACTCTGGGGCCAACGTCCTGACTTTC. Combining the CDR3 with reference TRBV3-1 and TRBJ2-6 gives the whole variable domain DTAVSQTPKYLVTQMGNDKSIKCEQNLGHDTMYWYKQDSKKFLKIMFSYNNKELIINETVPNRFSPKSPDKAHLNLHINSLELGDSAVYFCASSQADSYSGANVLTFGAGSRLTVL.

This clonotype has ten or more counts. The V gene is TRBV27, the J gene TRBJ1-5; D is perhaps TRBD1 (6 bases). Trimming left V 6 bases short and J 7 bases short, with 16 bases between. CDR3 length: 14 amino acids. Germline values: CDR1 MNHEY, CDR2 SMNVEV (reference sequence). In DNA, the CDR3 is TGTGCCAGCAGGGTCAGGGGTGAAGGGCAGCCCCAGCATTTT. It encodes CASRVRGEGQPQHF.

The genes are TRBV27 and TRBJ2-3; 7 bases are shared with TRBD1. The CDR3 totals 15 residues. The germline V gene has CDR1 MNHEY and CDR2 SMNVEV (reference sequence). The trim removed 6 bases at V and 0 bases at J, leaving 6 bases unmatched. The CDR3 DNA reads as TGTGCCAGCAGGAGGGGGCCATCTAGCACAGATACGCAGTATTTT. This translates into CASRRGPSSTDTQYF.

About this clonotype: Possible read error: a much larger clone is one base away. No conserved phenylalanine or tryptophan is present at the end of the CDR3, so a read error is the likely explanation. J is TRBJ1-1 and V is TRBV7-9; D is possibly TRBD1 (6 bases). CDR3 length: 16 amino acids. V was shortened by 5 bases and J by 7 bases, with 23 bases between the two germline ends. Germline CDR1 SEHNR, CDR2 FQNEAQ (reference sequence). This CDR3 is CASSLEGGSMISEAFI. In nucleotides, the CDR3 is TGTGCCAGCAGCCTAGAAGGGGGGTCTATGATCAGTGAAGCTTTCATT.

This clonotype occurred many times. The J gene is TRBJ2-5, the V gene TRBV29-1; TRBD2 is a possible D gene (5 bases). The germline gives CDR1 SQVTM, CDR2 ANQGSEA. This CDR3 contains 13 residues. Trimming cost V 3 bases and J 3 bases, with 11 bases left between them. The CDR3 nucleotides are TGCAGCGTTGATGGTACCGGGGAAGAGACCCAGTACTTC. It is translated as CSVDGTGEETQYF.

This clonotype came up many times. This chain links TRBV10-3 with TRBJ1-2; TRBD1 agrees at 8 bases. J was trimmed by 6 bases and V by 5 bases; bases with no gene match: 2. The length of the CDR3 is 12 residues. The V gene's germline CDR1 is ENHRY and CDR2 SYGVKD. For the CDR3, the DNA is TGTGCCATCAGTCAGGGACAGGATGGCTACACCTTC. The encoded protein is CAISQGQDGYTF.

In this sample, this clonotype turned up many times. The gene calls are TRBV5-1 and TRBJ2-7; 7 nucleotides match TRBD1. The J segment lost 0 bases and the V segment lost 4 bases, leaving 7 bases of the junction unmatched. The CDR3 has 15 amino acids. Germline lookup yields CDR1 SGHRS and CDR2 YFSETQ. The CDR3 region is CASSADRVNSYEQYF. The DNA for the CDR3 is TGCGCCAGCAGCGCTGACAGGGTCAACTCCTACGAGCAGTACTTC. Drawing the rest from reference TRBV5-1 and TRBJ2-7, the complete variable domain is KAGVTQTPRYLIKTRGQQVTLSCSPISGHRSVSWYQQTPGQGLQFLFEYFSETQRNKGNFPGRFSGRQFSNSRSEMNVSTLELGDSALYLCASSADRVNSYEQYFGPGTRLTVT.